Below, 27 T cell receptor beta chains from the same sample are listed, as sequenced in a study of T-cell reconstitution after alpha-beta-depleted transplantation in children. As it was prepared, the TCRbeta library received unique molecular identifiers. MiXCR, run by TCRdb on the PCR reads, gives a single entry per CDR3 protein. This sample has about 540,000 distinct CDR3 sequences, with about a sixth found just once. The input for sequencing was PBMCs from the stem cell graft donor, taken from the stem cell graft. The receptors come from a human donor who donated a stem cell graft to a child with acute lymphoblastic leukemia.

This clonotype was counted between two and nine times. This sequence joins TRBV3-1 and TRBJ1-1; D gene uncertain. V was shortened by 2 bases and J by 1 base, with 8 bases between the two germline ends. Germline V CDR1 and CDR2: LGHDT, YNNKEL (reference sequence). CDR3 length equals 14 residues. The CDR3 region has the DNA TGTGCCAGCAGCCAAAGTGTCGCGAACACTGAAGCTTTCTTT. Protein sequence: CASSQSVANTEAFF.

This clonotype was observed a few times. A read error may produce the germline difference seen at one junction end. V usage is TRBV13 and J usage is TRBJ2-7; 7 bases line up with TRBD1. CDR1 is PRHDT, CDR2 FYEKMQ, per germline (reference sequence). The CDR3 extends over 13 amino acids. The CDR3 reads CASSLGYSGTANF. CDR3 in DNA: TGTGCCAGCAGCTTAGGGTATTCCGGGACAGCCAACTTC.

The chain is built from TRBV20-1 and TRBJ2-5; possibly TRBD2 for D (5 bases). Between the trimmed V and J ends, which lost 0 bases and 4 bases, there was a span of 12 bases. The germline V gene encodes CDR1 DFQATT and CDR2 SNEGSKA (reference sequence). The CDR3 has 14 residues. The CDR3 DNA sequence: TGCAGTGCTAGAGATCCGGGCGGAGGAGAGACCCAGTACTTC. Translation gives CSARDPGGGETQYF.

The chain employs TRBV12-3 or TRBV12-4 and TRBJ2-1, with D perhaps matching TRBD2 (6 bases). Trimming pared 2 bases from V and 7 bases from J, leaving 9 bases between. CDR3 length: 13 amino acids. The CDR3 region has the DNA TGTGCCAGCAGTTTAAGAAGCGGGAATGAGCAGTTCTTC. Translating gives CASSLRSGNEQFF.

This clonotype was observed a handful of times. The chain has TRBV12-3 or TRBV12-4 and TRBJ2-3, with D perhaps matching TRBD1 (5 bases). With 3 bases removed from V and 2 bases from J, the gap between germline ends came to 9 bases. The CDR3 loop spans 14 amino acids. The DNA of the CDR3 is TGTGCCAGCAGTTTCAAAGGGGACACAGATACGCAGTATTTT. Residues: CASSFKGDTDTQYF.

This clonotype has only a few counts. This chain connects TRBV6-1 to TRBJ1-1; D is ambiguous. Trimming took off 3 bases at V and 8 bases at J, with 16 bases between the two ends. The CDR3 has 14 amino acids. Germline V gene data show CDR1 as MNHNS and CDR2 as SASEGT. The CDR3 coding sequence is TGTGCCAGCAGTGAGGGTCGGTACGTCTCCGAAGCTTTCTTT. Amino acid sequence: CASSEGRYVSEAFF.

Remarks on this clonotype: The junction departs from the called germline gene at one end, perhaps through a read error. V is TRBV4-2 and J is TRBJ1-1; D ambiguous. Germline V gene data show CDR1 as LGHNA and CDR2 as YNFKEQ. The CDR3 spans 16 residues. The CDR3 DNA reads as TGTGTCAGCAGCCAAGATCTCTGGGAAGGCTACACTGAAGCTTTCTTT. As protein: CVSSQDLWEGYTEAFF.

The rearrangement uses TRBV15 and TRBJ1-2; unclear D gene. The CDR3 is 15 amino acids. The V gene's germline CDR1 is LNHNV and CDR2 YYDKDF (reference sequence). With 0 bases removed from V and 8 bases from J, the gap between germline ends came to 16 bases. The CDR3 reads CATSRDAGRESGYTF. In nucleotides, the CDR3 is TGTGCCACCAGCAGAGATGCGGGCCGCGAGAGCGGCTACACCTTC.

The chain couples TRBV27 to TRBJ1-2; no clear D. The V end was cut by 2 bases, the J end by 6 bases, with 16 bases between. Germline CDR1 and CDR2: MNHEY and SMNVEV (reference sequence). CDR3 length equals 15 residues. As DNA, the CDR3 is TGTGCCAGCAGTTTAATGTCGCATGGAGATGATGGCTACACCTTC. Translation gives CASSLMSHGDDGYTF.

V usage is TRBV6-5 and J usage is TRBJ2-5; 8 bases agree with TRBD1. V lost 2 bases to trimming and J lost 9 bases; unmatched junction nucleotides: 17. This CDR3 contains 17 residues. Germline assignment: CDR1 MNHEY and CDR2 SVGAGI. CDR3 loop: CASSYKQGASRVEPQYF. CDR3 bases: TGTGCCAGCAGTTACAAGCAGGGGGCCTCGCGAGTCGAGCCCCAGTACTTC.

This rearrangement joins TRBV6-4 to TRBJ2-4; TRBD1 aligns across 9 bases. Trimming took 2 bases from V and 1 from J; bases not matched to a gene: 12. Germline V gives CDR1 MRHNA, CDR2 SNTAGT. The CDR3 has 19 amino acids. CDR3 protein: CASSDRTGEVFTAKNIQYF. As DNA, the CDR3 is TGTGCCAGCAGTGACCGGACAGGGGAGGTTTTCACTGCCAAAAACATTCAGTACTTC.

J is TRBJ2-1 and V is TRBV20-1, with 8 positions matching TRBD2. The trim removed 5 bases at V and 10 bases at J, leaving 16 bases unmatched. This CDR3 comprises 15 residues. Germline V gene lookup returns CDR1 DFQATT and CDR2 SNEGSKA (reference sequence). For the CDR3, the DNA is TGCAGTGCTCCCCGGGGGGGTCGGCGGGATGGGGAGCAGTTCTTC. Its translation is CSAPRGGRRDGEQFF.

This clonotype occurred many times. This chain joins TRBV4-1 and TRBJ2-1; D is possibly TRBD2 (8 bases). The V end lost 1 base, the J end lost 7 bases, and 14 bases lay between the germline ends. The CDR3 is 15 amino acids. The germline V gene encodes CDR1 MGHRA and CDR2 YSYEKL. DNA of the CDR3: TGCGCCAGCAGCCAAGGGGACAGCGGGAGTAATGAGCAGTTCTTC. Encoded protein: CASSQGDSGSNEQFF.

This clonotype was found a few times. The chain couples TRBV3-1 to TRBJ1-1, with a tentative D call TRBD1 (6 bases). Looked up from germline, CDR1 is LGHDT and CDR2 is YNNKEL (reference sequence). CDR3 size: 12 residues. The CDR3 region is CAGGRGGTEAFF. The CDR3, as DNA: TGTGCGGGGGGCCGAGGGGGCACTGAAGCTTTCTTT.

This clonotype was detected a few times. J is TRBJ1-1 and V is TRBV5-1, with TRBD1 matching over 7 bases. This CDR3 is built from 15 residues. In germline, CDR1 is SGHRS, CDR2 YFSETQ. With 0 bases clipped from V and 3 bases from J, the junction kept 5 bases outside the gene matches. Written as DNA, the CDR3 is TGCGCCAGCAGCTTGGCCGGGACAGACTACACTGAAGCTTTCTTT. This sequence encodes CASSLAGTDYTEAFF.

The chain recombines TRBV6-1 with TRBJ2-6, with TRBD1 matching over 10 bases. V gave up 6 bases and J gave up 0 bases; unmatched junction bases: 5. Germline loops: CDR1 MNHNS, CDR2 SASEGT. The CDR3 loop spans 17 amino acids. DNA of the CDR3: TGTGCCAGCAGGAGACAGGGGGCTTCCTCTGGGGCCAACGTCCTGACTTTC. This translates into CASRRQGASSGANVLTF.

The chain recombines TRBV12-3 or TRBV12-4 with TRBJ1-2; D ambiguous. The CDR3 covers 14 residues. V lost 2 bases to trimming and J lost 4 bases, with 11 bases between them. CDR3 nucleotide sequence: TGTGCCAGCAGTTTATGGCAGGACGGCTATGGCTACACCTTC. This encodes CASSLWQDGYGYTF.

This clonotype appeared a few times. V is TRBV19 and J is TRBJ2-7, with D possibly being TRBD2 (6 bases). The CDR3 sequence is 13 residues long. V dropped 6 bases and J dropped 7 bases, with 16 bases sitting between them. CDR1 and CDR2 (germline): LNHDA, SQIVND (reference sequence). CDR3 loop: CASSVGLRREQYF. The CDR3 coding sequence is TGTGCCAGTAGCGTGGGACTCCGTCGAGAGCAGTACTTC.

A few counts support this clonotype. The chain carries TRBV20-1 and TRBJ1-5; 7 bases are shared with TRBD1. The V gene end was trimmed by 6 bases and the J gene end by 6 bases; junction bases not matched to a gene: 5. Germline CDR1 is DFQATT and CDR2 is SNEGSKA (reference sequence). The CDR3 is 12 amino acids. DNA of the CDR3: TGCAGTGCCCAGGGGGATGGTCAGCCCCAGCATTTT. Translation: CSAQGDGQPQHF.

This clonotype was counted between two and nine times. V and J are TRBV20-1 and TRBJ2-1, with D uncertain. The CDR3 is made up of 13 amino acids. Germline-derived CDR1 and CDR2 are DFQATT and SNEGSKA (reference sequence). Trimming pared 5 bases from V and 6 bases from J, leaving 14 bases between. CDR3 sequence (DNA): TGCAGTGCTGATGTAGGGTCGTCCAATGAGCAGTTCTTC. Its translation: CSADVGSSNEQFF.

This clonotype has a handful of counts. The chain combines TRBV5-1 with TRBJ1-1; D is uncertain. CDR3 size: 15 residues. Germline V lookup: CDR1 SGHRS, CDR2 YFSETQ. V was trimmed by 0 bases and J by 0 bases, leaving 9 bases between them. CDR3 sequence reads: CASSLVAGLNTEAFF. DNA of the CDR3: TGCGCCAGCAGCTTGGTCGCAGGCTTGAACACTGAAGCTTTCTTT.

CDR3 sequence: CASSSELAGGPYYNEQFF. The CDR3 DNA follows: TGTGCCAGCAGCTCAGAACTAGCGGGAGGGCCTTACTACAATGAGCAGTTCTTC. The chain combines TRBV7-8 with TRBJ2-1; 13 bases align to TRBD2. The CDR3 extends over 18 amino acids. V lost 4 bases and J lost 3; bases outside the gene matches: 9. Germline CDR1 is SGHVS and CDR2 is FQNEAQ.

The rearrangement joins TRBV25-1 to TRBJ2-3, with D unclear. This CDR3 spans 14 amino acids. Germline V gene lookup returns CDR1 MGHDK and CDR2 SYGVNS. V dropped 4 bases and J dropped 4 bases, with 12 bases sitting between them. The CDR3 DNA sequence: TGTGCCAGCAGTGGTCCCCGACAAGCAGATACGCAGTATTTT. As protein: CASSGPRQADTQYF.

The chain combines TRBV25-1 with TRBJ1-2; D possibly corresponds to TRBD1 (6 bases). Trimming cost V 1 base and J 5 bases, with 23 bases left between them. The CDR3 loop spans 18 amino acids. Per germline, CDR1 MGHDK and CDR2 SYGVNS. The CDR3 DNA reads TGTGCCAGCAGTGAATGTACTAGGTGGACAGCGACCTTATATGGCTACACCTTC. The encoded protein is CASSECTRWTATLYGYTF.

This rearrangement joins TRBV5-1 to TRBJ2-5, with D possibly being TRBD1 or TRBD2 (6 bases each). Germline lookup yields CDR1 SGHRS and CDR2 YFSETQ. The CDR3 length is 12 residues. The germline V and J ends were trimmed by 4 bases and 7 bases, with 11 bases remaining between them. The CDR3 sequence is CASSTGGGTQYF. The CDR3 DNA follows: TGCGCCAGCAGCACTGGAGGGGGGACCCAGTACTTC.

This chain links TRBV13 with TRBJ2-2; D remains unclear. Trimming removed 8 bases from V and 7 bases from J, with 14 bases in between. The CDR3 is 13 residues long. Per germline, CDR1 PRHDT and CDR2 FYEKMQ (reference sequence). DNA of the CDR3: TGTGCCAGCCGCCAGGTTATGGTCGGGGAGCTGTTTTTT. Translated, it gives CASRQVMVGELFF. Together with reference TRBV13 and TRBJ2-2, the CDR3 gives the full variable domain: AAGVIQSPRHLIKEKRETATLKCYPIPRHDTVYWYQQGPGQDPQFLISFYEKMQSDKGSIPDRFSAQQFSDYHSELNMSSLELGDSALYFCASRQVMVGELFFGEGSRLTVL.

The CDR3 here is CASSETPPNYGYTF. DNA of the CDR3: TGTGCCAGCAGTGAAACACCACCTAACTATGGCTACACCTTC. The chain carries TRBV6-1 and TRBJ1-2, with unresolved D. Trimming removed 2 bases at V and 0 bases at J, with 7 bases between. CDR3 length: 14 amino acids. Germline CDR1 reads MNHNS; CDR2 reads SASEGT.